A selection of T cell receptor beta chains follows, all from one sample in a study of neurological immune-mediated disorders. One entry per CDR3 protein, called by TCRdb with MiXCR from the 5' RACE reads. The sample yields some 54,000 distinct CDR3 sequences, about 10% seen once. Sequencing was performed on PBMCs. The receptors originated from a male donor with HTLV-1-associated myelopathy (HAM/TSP). CDR3s include the opening cysteine and the closing phenylalanine or tryptophan.

v_call | cdr3_aa
TRBV29-1 | CSVDIAGLQETQYF
TRBV5-1 | CASSSQAIWETQYF
TRBV25-1 | CASSESLGRDETQYF
TRBV27 | CASSLRRGQDTQYF
TRBV29-1 | CSIDPPDPARFYGYTF
TRBV5-4 | CASSLDRPSSYNEQFF
TRBV4-3 | CASSPGGMRNEKLFF
TRBV9 | CASSFREGMNTEAFF
TRBV5-1 | CASSPGGARSEQFF
TRBV20-1 | CSASGTGGSNQPQHF
TRBV5-6 | CASSPGTGANTEAFF
TRBV27 | CASSAPGPISPLHF
TRBV15 | CATSRGSHIGELFF
TRBV19 | CATTGTGIREQYF
TRBV20-1 | CSATQGPSYEQYF
TRBV15 | CATSRDKSLGVGGFF
TRBV28 | CASSLWAGNQPQHF
TRBV7-9 | CASSVGRYNEQFF
TRBV28 | CASSFGTGAYEQYF
TRBV24-1 | CANGTLSYEQYF
TRBV9 | CASSVEEGSAEAFF
TRBV7-9 | CASSAGGLSYEQYF
TRBV20-1 | CSARDQINRGYEQYF
TRBV12-3/TRBV12-4 | CASSLGDSENQPQHF
TRBV20-1 | CSARASTSPSDTQYF
TRBV6-6 | CASQGRQSSYEQYF
TRBV5-1 | CASSQGPGGVNTEAFF
TRBV28 | CASSFWGNLNQQFF
TRBV30 | CAWSRQVNGYTF
TRBV27 | CASSGLSGYTF
TRBV5-1 | CARTYREATDMQYF
TRBV29-1 | CSVLRGGVSAEAFF
TRBV28 | CASSSGLAKAKNIQYF
TRBV20-1 | CSALYPDRSTYEQYF
TRBV20-1 | CSARDLVGYQETQYF
TRBV19 | CASRQTGASHEQYF
TRBV20-1 | CSGGTGGSYEQYF
TRBV9 | CASSATGGYTF
TRBV18 | CASSPPSGELFF
TRBV7-2 | CASSLVGEQFF
TRBV20-1 | CSARDRQDQPQHF
TRBV12-3/TRBV12-4 | CASSRGSEKLFF
TRBV2 | CARNQNSQETQYF
TRBV5-1 | CASSLAGQTYNSPLHF
TRBV20-1 | CSARGLAVNTQYF
TRBV28 | CASSSPGTSGTDTQYF
TRBV7-9 | CASNKGGKGIYEQYF
TRBV4-3 | CASSQDVTPGTGNQPQHF
TRBV5-1 | CARWFTSGYTGELFF
TRBV7-2 | CASSLTGQGGTYEQYF